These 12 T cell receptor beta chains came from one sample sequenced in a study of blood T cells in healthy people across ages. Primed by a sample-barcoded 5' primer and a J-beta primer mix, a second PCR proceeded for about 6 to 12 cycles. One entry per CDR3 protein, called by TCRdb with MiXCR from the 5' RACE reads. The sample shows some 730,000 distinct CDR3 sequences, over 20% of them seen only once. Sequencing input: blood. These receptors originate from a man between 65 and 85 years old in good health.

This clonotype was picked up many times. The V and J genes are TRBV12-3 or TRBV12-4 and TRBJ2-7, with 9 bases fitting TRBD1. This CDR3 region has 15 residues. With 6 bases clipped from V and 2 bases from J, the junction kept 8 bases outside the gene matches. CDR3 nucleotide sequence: TGTGCCAGCAGACCAGGACAGGGGACCGCCTACGAGCAGTACGTC. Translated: CASRPGQGTAYEQYV.

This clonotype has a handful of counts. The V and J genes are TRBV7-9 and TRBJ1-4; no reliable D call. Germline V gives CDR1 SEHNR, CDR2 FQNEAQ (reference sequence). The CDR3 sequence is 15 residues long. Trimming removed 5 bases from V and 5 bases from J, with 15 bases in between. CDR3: CASSPDLRPNEKLFF. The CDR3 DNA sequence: TGTGCCAGCAGCCCCGACTTGAGGCCGAATGAAAAACTGTTTTTT.

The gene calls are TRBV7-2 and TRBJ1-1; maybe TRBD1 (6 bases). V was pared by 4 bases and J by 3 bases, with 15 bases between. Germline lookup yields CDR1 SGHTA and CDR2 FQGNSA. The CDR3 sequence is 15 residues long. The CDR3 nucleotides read TGTGCCAGCAGCTGGAAACAGGGAGGGGACACTGAAGCTTTCTTT. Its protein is CASSWKQGGDTEAFF. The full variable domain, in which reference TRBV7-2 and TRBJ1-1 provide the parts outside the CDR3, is GAGVSQSPSNKVTEKGKDVELRCDPISGHTALYWYRQSLGQGLEFLIYFQGNSAPDKSGLPSDRFSAERTGGSVSTLTIQRTQQEDSAVYLCASSWKQGGDTEAFFGQGTRLTVV.

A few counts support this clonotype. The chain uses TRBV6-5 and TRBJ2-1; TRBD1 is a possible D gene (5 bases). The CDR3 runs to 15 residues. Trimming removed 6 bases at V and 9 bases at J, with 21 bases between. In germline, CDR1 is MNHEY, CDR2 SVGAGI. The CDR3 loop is CASSPQLVGPTEQFF. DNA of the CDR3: TGTGCCAGCAGCCCCCAGCTAGTGGGGCCCACTGAGCAGTTCTTC.

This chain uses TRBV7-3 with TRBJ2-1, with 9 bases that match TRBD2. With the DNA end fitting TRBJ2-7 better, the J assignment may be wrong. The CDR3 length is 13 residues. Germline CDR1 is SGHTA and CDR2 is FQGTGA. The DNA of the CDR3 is TGTGCCAGCAGCTTACTAGCGGGATACGAGCAGTACGTC. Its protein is CASSLLAGYEQYV.

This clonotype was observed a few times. The CDR3 nucleotides read TGTGCCAGCAGTGAAAGGCTCACCAGCACAGATACGCAGTATTTT. Translation gives CASSERLTSTDTQYF. V usage is TRBV2 and J usage is TRBJ2-3, with D unclear. This CDR3 contains 15 residues. CDR1 is SNHLY and CDR2 is FYNNEI in the germline V gene. V was trimmed by 2 bases and J by 0 bases, leaving 9 bases between them. Supplemented by reference TRBV2 and TRBJ2-3, the full variable domain reads EPEVTQTPSHQVTQMGQEVILRCVPISNHLYFYWYRQILGQKVEFLVSFYNNEISEKSEIFDDQFSVERPDGSNFTLKIRSTKLEDSAMYFCASSERLTSTDTQYFGPGTRLTVL.

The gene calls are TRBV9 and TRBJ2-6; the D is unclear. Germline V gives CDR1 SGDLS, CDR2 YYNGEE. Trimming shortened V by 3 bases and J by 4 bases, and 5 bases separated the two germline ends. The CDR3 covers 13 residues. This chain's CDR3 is CASSGAGANVLTF. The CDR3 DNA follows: TGTGCCAGCAGCGGGGCCGGGGCCAACGTCCTGACTTTC.

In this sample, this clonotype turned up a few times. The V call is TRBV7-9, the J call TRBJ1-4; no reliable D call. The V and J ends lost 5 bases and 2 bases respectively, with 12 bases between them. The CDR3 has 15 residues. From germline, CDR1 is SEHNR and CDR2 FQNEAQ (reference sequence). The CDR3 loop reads CASSLNEATNEKLFF. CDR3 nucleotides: TGTGCCAGCAGCCTCAACGAGGCCACTAATGAAAAACTGTTTTTT.

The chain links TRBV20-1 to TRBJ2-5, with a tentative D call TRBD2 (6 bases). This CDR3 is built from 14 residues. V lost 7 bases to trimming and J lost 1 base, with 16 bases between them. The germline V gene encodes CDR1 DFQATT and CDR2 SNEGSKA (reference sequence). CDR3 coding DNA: TGCAGTGTCAGGGACGGGAGCCCCCAAGAGACCCAGTACTTC. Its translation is CSVRDGSPQETQYF.

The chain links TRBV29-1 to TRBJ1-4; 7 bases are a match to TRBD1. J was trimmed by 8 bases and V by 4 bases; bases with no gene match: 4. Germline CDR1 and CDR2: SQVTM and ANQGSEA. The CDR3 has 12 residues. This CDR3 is CSVGAQGEKLFF. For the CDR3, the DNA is TGCAGCGTTGGGGCACAGGGGGAAAAACTGTTTTTT. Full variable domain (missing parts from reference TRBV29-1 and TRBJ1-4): SAVISQKPSRDICQRGTSLTIQCQVDSQVTMMFWYRQQPGQSLTLIATANQGSEATYESGFVIDKFPISRPNLTFSTLTVSNMSPEDSSIYLCSVGAQGEKLFFGSGTQLSVL.

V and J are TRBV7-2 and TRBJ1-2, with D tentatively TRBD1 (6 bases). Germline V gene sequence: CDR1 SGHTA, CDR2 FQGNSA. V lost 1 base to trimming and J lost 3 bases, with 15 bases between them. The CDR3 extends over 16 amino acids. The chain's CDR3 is CASSLGVGRGHYGYTF. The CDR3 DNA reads TGTGCCAGCAGCTTAGGGGTTGGCAGGGGCCACTATGGCTACACCTTC.

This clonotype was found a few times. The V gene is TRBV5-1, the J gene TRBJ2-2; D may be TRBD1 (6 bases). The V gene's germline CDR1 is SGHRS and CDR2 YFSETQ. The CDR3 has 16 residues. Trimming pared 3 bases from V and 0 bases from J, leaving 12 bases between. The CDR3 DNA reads TGCGCCAGCAGCTACATCGGGACAACGAACACCGGGGAGCTGTTTTTT. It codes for CASSYIGTTNTGELFF.